The source of this T cell receptor beta chain is a study of T cells in Graves' hyperthyroidism and ophthalmopathy. Each ophthalmopathy patient scored at least 3 on the Clinical Activity Score and at least 4 on NOSPECS grade, with duration under 3 months. The V and J ends lost 1 base and 9 bases respectively, with 16 bases between them. The CDR3 loop spans 15 amino acids. Germline CDR1 LNHDA, CDR2 SQIVND (reference sequence). The TCR beta CDR3 regions underwent amplification using RNA transcripts as the source. The HTBI primer set served for first-round RT-PCR of the TCR CDR3. TCRdb ran MiXCR on the multiplex PCR reads and lists one entry per CDR3 protein. The sample includes 250,000 or so distinct CDR3 sequences, over 15% of them seen just once.

The chain couples TRBV19 to TRBJ2-1; perhaps TRBD2 as D (7 bases). This receptor was taken from a woman under 30 with Graves' ophthalmopathy. The sample comprised blood. Written as DNA, the CDR3 is TGTGCCAGTAGTATAGGCGGGGGCCGAACGTCTGAGCAGTTCTTC. This codes for CASSIGGGRTSEQFF.